This T cell receptor beta chain appears in the sequencing data of a study of CD8 T cells in ankylosing spondylitis (dated by TCRdb to the late 2010s). Study-level background: The study profiled T cell receptor beta repertoires in healthy donors and ankylosing spondylitis patients to find disease-linked TCR variants. The whole study cohort included 108 healthy donors and around 24 ankylosing spondylitis patients. Peripheral blood was sampled, and synovial fluid was additionally collected from ankylosing spondylitis patients.

From the cysteine up to the phenylalanine, the CDR3 has a length of 13 residues. Only CDR3 DNA is held: 39 bases, read in frame from base 1. Via the germline V gene, CDR1 is LGHNT and CDR2 FRNRAP. V and J lose 3 bases and 2 bases, and a span of 7 bases separates them. Reads for this sample came from an Illumina HiSeq 2500. TCR beta libraries were prepared by quantitative 5'-RACE with molecular barcodes. Under the source paper's analysis protocol: A new computational method based on a probabilistic model of VDJ rearrangement was used to identify disease-linked TCR variants. TCRdb reprocessed the public reads (quality trimming at Q25 with fastp, clone calling with MiXCR) and kept in-frame beta chains. Entries are consolidated by CDR3 protein sequence, retaining the most common genes and DNA. TCRdb's processing, not the authors' own work, is the source of the V and J calls. Across this sample there are more than 100,000 distinct CDR3 sequences, with roughly 15% seen only once. 33% of the sample rests with the top ten.

Paper-wide results and their limitations: The disease-linked clones had a CD8+ phenotype and were found at relatively low frequencies in peripheral blood. Blood from ankylosing spondylitis patients appeared to be characterized by a TCR beta motif made up of several highly homologous amino acid variants. Some of the motif variants had been reported before in the synovial fluid and blood of reactive arthritis patients, a finding that suggests common disease-initiation mechanisms. Significant enrichment of the disease-linked clones was reported in matched synovial fluid samples from ankylosing spondylitis patients.

Of note for this clonotype: It lacks a known antigen. Base-call qualities are not available, and no considerably larger clone is one nucleotide away.

The receptor was isolated from a male donor with ankylosing spondylitis. In this chain, TRBV12-5 is recombined with TRBJ2-5; possibly the D gene is TRBD2, per 5 matching bases. The sequencing sample was made of blood, either unsorted or a sorted T cell fraction (not recorded which). CDR3 region: CASGFTRQETQYF. The nucleotides are TGTGCTAGTGGTTTTACTAGACAAGAGACCCAGTACTTC.